This TCR beta chain is from a study of blood T cell repertoires in COVID-19. Study in general: The study drew acute and convalescent COVID-19 samples from the United States, Italy and Spain. From T cells, B-cell-depleted T cells, or PBMCs came the material, which was cDNA or gDNA.

The CDR3 is made up of 13 amino acids. Per the germline V gene, CDR1 is LNHDA and CDR2 is SQIVND (reference sequence). The V gene lost 5 bases and the J gene lost 5 bases, with 12 bases spanning the gap. Profiled with immunoSEQ multiplex PCR; TCRdb holds only in-frame clones, not every one. The sample consists of some 700,000 clones, over 80% of them appearing once. Specimen: peripheral blood. The chain uses TRBV19 and TRBJ1-1, with no clear D. This receptor was identified in a woman between 18 and 29 years old with acute or convalescent COVID-19. The DNA for the CDR3 is TGTGCCAGTAGTCTTGGGTCGGGGACTGAAGCTTTCTTT. Residues: CASSLGSGTEAFF.